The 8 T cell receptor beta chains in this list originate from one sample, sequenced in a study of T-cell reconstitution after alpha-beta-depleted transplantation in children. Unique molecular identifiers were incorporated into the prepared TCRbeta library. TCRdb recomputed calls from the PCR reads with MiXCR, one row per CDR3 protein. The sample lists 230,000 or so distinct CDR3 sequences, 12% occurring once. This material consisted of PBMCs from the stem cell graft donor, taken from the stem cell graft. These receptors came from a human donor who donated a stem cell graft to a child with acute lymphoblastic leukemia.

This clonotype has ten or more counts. The CDR3 DNA reads TGCAGCGTTCATAAGCAGGGGGCGAGGACCGGGGAGCTGTTTTTT. The encoded protein is CSVHKQGARTGELFF. The chain joins TRBV29-1 to TRBJ2-2; 8 bases match TRBD1. Germline V gene lookup returns CDR1 SQVTM and CDR2 ANQGSEA. The CDR3 extends over 15 amino acids. The J segment lost 5 bases and the V segment lost 5 bases, leaving 10 bases of the junction unmatched.

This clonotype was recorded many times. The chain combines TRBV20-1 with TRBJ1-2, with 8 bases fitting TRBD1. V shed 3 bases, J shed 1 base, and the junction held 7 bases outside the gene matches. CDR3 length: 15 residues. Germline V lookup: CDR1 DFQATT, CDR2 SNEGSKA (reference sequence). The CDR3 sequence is CSASRTGGLNYGYTF. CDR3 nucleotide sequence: TGCAGTGCTAGCAGAACAGGGGGTCTTAACTATGGCTACACCTTC.

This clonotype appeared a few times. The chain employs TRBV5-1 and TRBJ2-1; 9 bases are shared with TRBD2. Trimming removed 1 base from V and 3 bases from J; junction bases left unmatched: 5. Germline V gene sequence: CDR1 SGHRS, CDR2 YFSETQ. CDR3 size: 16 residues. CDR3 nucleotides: TGCGCCAGCAGCTTGATGACACTAGCGGGCTACAATGAGCAGTTCTTC. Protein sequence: CASSLMTLAGYNEQFF. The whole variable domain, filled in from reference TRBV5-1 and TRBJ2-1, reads KAGVTQTPRYLIKTRGQQVTLSCSPISGHRSVSWYQQTPGQGLQFLFEYFSETQRNKGNFPGRFSGRQFSNSRSEMNVSTLELGDSALYLCASSLMTLAGYNEQFFGPGTRLTVL.

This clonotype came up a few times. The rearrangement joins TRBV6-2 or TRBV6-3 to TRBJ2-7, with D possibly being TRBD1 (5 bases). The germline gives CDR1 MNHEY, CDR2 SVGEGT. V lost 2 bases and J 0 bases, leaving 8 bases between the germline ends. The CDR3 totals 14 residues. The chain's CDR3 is CASSYGHPSYEQYF. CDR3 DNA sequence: TGTGCCAGCAGTTACGGACACCCCTCCTACGAGCAGTACTTC.

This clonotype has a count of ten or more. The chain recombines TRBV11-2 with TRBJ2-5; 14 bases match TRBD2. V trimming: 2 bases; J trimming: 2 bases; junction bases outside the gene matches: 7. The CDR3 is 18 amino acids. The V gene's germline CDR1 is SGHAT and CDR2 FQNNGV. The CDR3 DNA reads TGTGCCAGCAGCTTATGGGGACTAGCGGGGGAACAACAAGAGACCCAGTACTTC. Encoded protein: CASSLWGLAGEQQETQYF.

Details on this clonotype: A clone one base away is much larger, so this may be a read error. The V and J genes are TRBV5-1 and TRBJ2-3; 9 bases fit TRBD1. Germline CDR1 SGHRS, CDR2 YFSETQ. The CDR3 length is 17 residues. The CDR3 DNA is TGCGCCAGCAGCTCCGGGACAGGGAGTACGCGCACAGGTACGCAGTATTTT. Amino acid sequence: CASSSGTGSTRTGTQYF.

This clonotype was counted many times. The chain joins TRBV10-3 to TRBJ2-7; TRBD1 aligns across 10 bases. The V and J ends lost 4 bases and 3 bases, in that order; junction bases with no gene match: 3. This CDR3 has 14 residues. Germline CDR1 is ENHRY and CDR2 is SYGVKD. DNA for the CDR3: TGTGCCATCAGTGGGACAGGGGGTTACTACGAGCAGTACTTC. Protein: CAISGTGGYYEQYF.

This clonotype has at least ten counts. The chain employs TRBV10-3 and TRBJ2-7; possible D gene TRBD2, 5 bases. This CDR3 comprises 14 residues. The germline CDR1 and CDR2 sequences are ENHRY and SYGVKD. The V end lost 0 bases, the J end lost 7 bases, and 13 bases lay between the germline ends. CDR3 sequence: CAISESSRTGEQYF. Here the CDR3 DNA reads TGTGCCATCAGTGAGTCGAGCAGGACGGGAGAGCAGTACTTC.